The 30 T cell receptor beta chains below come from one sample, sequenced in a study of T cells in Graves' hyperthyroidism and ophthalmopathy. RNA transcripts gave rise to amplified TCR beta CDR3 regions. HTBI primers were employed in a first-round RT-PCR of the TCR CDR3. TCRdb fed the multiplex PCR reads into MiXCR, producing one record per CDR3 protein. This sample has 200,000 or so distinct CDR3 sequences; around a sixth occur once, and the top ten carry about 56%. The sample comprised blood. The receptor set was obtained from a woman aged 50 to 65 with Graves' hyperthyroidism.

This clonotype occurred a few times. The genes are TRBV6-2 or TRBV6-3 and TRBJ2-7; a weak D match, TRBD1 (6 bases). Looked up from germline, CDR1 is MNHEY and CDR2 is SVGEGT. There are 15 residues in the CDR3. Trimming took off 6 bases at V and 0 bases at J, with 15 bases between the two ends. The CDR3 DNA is TGTGCCAGCAGGGGACATTTAGTTTCCTCCTACGAGCAGTACTTC. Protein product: CASRGHLVSSYEQYF.

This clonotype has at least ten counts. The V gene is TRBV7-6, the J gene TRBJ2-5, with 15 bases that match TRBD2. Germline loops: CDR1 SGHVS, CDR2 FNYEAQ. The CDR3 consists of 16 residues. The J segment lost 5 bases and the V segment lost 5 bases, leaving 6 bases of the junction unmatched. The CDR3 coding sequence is TGTGCCAGCAGCGCTAGGACTAGCGGGAGGGTGGAGACCCAGTACTTC. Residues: CASSARTSGRVETQYF.

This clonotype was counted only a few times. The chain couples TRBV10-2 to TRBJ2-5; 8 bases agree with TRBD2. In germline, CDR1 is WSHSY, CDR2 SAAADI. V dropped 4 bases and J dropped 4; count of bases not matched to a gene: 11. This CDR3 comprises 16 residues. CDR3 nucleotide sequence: TGCGCCAGCAGTGGGGGGAACGGGAGGGCCGTAGAGACCCAGTACTTC. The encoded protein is CASSGGNGRAVETQYF.

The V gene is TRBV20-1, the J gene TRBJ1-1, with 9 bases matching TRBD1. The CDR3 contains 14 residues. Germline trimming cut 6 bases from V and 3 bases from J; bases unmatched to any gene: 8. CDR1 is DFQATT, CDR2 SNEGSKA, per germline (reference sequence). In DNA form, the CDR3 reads TGCAGTGCCCTAGGGGACAGGGATGACACTGAAGCTTTCTTT. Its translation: CSALGDRDDTEAFF.

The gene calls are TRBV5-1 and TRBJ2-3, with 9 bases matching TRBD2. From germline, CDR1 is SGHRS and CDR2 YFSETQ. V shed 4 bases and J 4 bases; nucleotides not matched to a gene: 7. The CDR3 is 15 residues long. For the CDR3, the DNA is TGCGCCAGCAGCCCCGGGACTAGCTTTCCAGATACGCAGTATTTT. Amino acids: CASSPGTSFPDTQYF.

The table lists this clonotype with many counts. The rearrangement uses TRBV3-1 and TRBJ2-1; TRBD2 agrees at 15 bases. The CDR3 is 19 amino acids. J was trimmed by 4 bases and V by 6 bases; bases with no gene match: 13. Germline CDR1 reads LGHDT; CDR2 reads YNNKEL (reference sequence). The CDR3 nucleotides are TGTGCCAGCAGTACAGGGGGACTAGCGGGAGGCGGGGTTTACAATGAGCAGTTCTTC. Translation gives CASSTGGLAGGGVYNEQFF.

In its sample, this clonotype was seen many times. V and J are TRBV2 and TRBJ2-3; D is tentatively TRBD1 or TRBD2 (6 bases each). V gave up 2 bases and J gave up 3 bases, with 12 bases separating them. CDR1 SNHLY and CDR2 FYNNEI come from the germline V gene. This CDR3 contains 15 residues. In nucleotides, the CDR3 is TGTGCCAGCAGTGAAATACAGGGAGGTACAGATACGCAGTATTTT. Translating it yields CASSEIQGGTDTQYF.

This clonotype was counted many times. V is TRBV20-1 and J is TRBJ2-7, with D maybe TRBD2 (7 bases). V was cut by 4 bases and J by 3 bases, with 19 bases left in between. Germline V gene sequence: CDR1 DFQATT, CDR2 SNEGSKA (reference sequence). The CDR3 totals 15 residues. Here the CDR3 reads CSAKSGGAKVYEQYF. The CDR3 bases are TGCAGTGCTAAATCGGGGGGCGCGAAGGTCTACGAGCAGTACTTC.

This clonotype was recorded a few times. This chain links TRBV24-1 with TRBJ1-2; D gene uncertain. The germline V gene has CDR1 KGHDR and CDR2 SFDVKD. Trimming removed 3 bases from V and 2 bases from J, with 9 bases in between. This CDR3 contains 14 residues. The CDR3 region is CATSDPTGNYGYTF. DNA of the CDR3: TGTGCCACCAGTGATCCAACCGGGAACTATGGCTACACCTTC.

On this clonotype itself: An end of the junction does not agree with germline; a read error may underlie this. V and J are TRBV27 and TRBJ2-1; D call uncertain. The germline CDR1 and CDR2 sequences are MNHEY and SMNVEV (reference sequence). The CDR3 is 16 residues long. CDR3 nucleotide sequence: TGTGCCAGCAGTTTACTCTCGAGTATGGGTCCCAATGAGCAGCTCTTC. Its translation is CASSLLSSMGPNEQLF.

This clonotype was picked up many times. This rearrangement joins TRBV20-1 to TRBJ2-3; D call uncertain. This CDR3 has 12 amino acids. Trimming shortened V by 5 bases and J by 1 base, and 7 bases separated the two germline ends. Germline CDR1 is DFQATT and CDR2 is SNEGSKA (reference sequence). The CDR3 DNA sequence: TGCAGTGCTCCGCTGGGCACAGATACGCAGTATTTT. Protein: CSAPLGTDTQYF.

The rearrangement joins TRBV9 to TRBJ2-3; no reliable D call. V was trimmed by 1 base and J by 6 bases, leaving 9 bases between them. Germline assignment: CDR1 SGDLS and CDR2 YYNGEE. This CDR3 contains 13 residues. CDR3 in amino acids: CASSVSLEDTQYF. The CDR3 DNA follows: TGTGCCAGCAGCGTATCCCTGGAGGATACGCAGTATTTT.

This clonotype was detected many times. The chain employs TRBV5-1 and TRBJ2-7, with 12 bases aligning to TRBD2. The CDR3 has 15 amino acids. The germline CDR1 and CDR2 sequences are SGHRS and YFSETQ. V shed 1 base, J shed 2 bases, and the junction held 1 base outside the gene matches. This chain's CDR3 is CASSLRTSGTYEQYF. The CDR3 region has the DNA TGCGCCAGCAGCTTGCGGACTAGCGGGACCTACGAGCAGTACTTC.

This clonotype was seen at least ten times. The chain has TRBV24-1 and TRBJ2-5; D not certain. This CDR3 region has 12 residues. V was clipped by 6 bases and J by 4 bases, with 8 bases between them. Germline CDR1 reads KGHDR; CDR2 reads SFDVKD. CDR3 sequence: CATSQSLETQYF. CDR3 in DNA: TGTGCCACCAGTCAGTCGTTAGAGACCCAGTACTTC.

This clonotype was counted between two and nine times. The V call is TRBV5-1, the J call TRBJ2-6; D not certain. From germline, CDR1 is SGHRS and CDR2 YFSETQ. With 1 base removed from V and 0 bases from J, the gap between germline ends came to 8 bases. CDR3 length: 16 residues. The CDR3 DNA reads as TGCGCCAGCAGCTTGAAATCGGGCTCTGGGGCCAACGTCCTGACTTTC. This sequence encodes CASSLKSGSGANVLTF.

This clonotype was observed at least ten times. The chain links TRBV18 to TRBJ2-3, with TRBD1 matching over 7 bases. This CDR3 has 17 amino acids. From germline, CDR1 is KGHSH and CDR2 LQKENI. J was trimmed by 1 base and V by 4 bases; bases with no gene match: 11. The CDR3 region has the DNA TGTGCCAGCTCACGTCGGACAGGCGATTATGGCACAGATACGCAGTATTTT. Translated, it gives CASSRRTGDYGTDTQYF.

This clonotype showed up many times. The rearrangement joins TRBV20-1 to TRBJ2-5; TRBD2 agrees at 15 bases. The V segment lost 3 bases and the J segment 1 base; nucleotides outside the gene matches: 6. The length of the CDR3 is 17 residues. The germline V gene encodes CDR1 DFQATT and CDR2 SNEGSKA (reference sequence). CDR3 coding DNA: TGCAGTGCTAGCGGAAGGACTAGCGGGAGGGTCCAAGAGACCCAGTACTTC. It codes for CSASGRTSGRVQETQYF.

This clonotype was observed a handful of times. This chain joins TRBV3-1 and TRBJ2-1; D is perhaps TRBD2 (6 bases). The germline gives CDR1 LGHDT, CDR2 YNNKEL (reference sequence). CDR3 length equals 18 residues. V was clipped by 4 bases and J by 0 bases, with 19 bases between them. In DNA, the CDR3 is TGTGCCAGCAGCCCAGGTTCGGGGGAGGTGAGCTCCTACAATGAGCAGTTCTTC. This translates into CASSPGSGEVSSYNEQFF.

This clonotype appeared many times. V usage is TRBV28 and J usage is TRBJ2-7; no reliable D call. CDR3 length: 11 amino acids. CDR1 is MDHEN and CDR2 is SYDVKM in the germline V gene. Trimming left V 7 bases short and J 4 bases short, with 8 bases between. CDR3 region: CASTSTYEQYF. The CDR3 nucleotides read TGTGCCAGCACTTCAACATACGAGCAGTACTTC.

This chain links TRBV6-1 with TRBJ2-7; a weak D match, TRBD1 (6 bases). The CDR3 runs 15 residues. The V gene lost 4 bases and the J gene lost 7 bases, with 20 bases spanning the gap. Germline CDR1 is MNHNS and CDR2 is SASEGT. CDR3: CASSGTGTPQGEQYF. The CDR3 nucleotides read TGTGCCAGCAGTGGAACAGGCACTCCCCAGGGGGAGCAGTACTTC.

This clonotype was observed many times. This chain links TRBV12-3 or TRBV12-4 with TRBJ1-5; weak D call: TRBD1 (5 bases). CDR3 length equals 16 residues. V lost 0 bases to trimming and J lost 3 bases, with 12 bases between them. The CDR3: CASSLAGGQPNQPQHF. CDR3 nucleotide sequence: TGTGCCAGCAGTTTAGCGGGCGGACAACCCAATCAGCCCCAGCATTTT.

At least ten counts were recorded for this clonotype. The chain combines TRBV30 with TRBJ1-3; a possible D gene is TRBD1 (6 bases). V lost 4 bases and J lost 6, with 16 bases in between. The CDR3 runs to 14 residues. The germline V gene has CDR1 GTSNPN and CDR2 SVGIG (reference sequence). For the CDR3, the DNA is TGTGCCTGGAATACTCTGGGGGCGGCAAACACCATATATTTT. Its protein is CAWNTLGAANTIYF.

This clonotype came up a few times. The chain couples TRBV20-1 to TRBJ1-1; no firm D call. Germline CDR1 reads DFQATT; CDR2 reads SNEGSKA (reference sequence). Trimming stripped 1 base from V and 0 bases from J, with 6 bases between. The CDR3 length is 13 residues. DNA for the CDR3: TGCAGTGCTAGAGGGCAGCTGAACACTGAAGCTTTCTTT. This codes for CSARGQLNTEAFF.

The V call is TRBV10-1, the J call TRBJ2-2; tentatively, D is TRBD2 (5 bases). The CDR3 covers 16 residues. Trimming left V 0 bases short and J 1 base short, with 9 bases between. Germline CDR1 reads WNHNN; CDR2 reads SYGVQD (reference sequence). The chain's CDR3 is CASSESPDLNTGELFF. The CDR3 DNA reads TGCGCCAGCAGTGAGTCCCCGGACTTGAACACCGGGGAGCTGTTTTTT.

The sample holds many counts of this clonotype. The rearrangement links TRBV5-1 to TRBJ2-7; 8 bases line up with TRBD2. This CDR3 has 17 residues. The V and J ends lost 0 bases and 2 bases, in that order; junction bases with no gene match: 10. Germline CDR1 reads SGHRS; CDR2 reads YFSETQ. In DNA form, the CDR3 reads TGCGCCAGCAGCTTGGCAACTAGCGGAACCCCTCCCTACGAGCAGTACTTC. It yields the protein CASSLATSGTPPYEQYF.

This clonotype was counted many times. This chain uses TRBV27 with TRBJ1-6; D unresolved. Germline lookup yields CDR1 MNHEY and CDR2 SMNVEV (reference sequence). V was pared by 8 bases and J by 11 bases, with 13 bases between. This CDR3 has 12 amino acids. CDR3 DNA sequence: TGTGCCAGCGGAACGGAGGGTACACCCCTCCACTTT. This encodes CASGTEGTPLHF.

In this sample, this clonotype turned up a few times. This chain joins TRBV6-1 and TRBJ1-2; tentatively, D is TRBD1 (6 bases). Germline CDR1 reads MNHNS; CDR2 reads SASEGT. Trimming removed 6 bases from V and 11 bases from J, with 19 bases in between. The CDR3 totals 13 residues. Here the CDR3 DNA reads TGTGCCAGCAGGCGCCAAGTAGGGGGGCGGTACACCTTC. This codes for CASRRQVGGRYTF.

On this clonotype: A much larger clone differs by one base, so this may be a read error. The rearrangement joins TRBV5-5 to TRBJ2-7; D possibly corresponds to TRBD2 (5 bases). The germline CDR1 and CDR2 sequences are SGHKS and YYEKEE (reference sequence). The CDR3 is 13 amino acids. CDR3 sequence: CAGSLTGTYEQYF. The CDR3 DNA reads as TGTGCCGGCAGCTTGACGGGAACCTACGAGCAGTACTTC.

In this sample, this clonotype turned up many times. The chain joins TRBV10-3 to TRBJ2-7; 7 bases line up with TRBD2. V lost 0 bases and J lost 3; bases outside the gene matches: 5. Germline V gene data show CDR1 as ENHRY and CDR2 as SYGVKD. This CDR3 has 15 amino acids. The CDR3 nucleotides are TGTGCCATCAGTGAGTCTCAGCGGGAAGGCTACGAGCAGTACTTC. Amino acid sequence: CAISESQREGYEQYF.

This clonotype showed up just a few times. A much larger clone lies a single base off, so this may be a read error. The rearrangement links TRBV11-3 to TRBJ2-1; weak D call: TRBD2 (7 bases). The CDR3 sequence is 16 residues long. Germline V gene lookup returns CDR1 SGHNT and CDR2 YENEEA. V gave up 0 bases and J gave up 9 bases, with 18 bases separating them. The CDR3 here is CASSLDWGGPVSEQFF. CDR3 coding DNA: TGTGCCAGCAGCTTAGATTGGGGGGGCCCTGTCAGTGAGCAGTTCTTC. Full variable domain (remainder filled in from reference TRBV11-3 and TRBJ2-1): EAGVVQSPRYKIIEKKQPVAFWCNPISGHNTLYWYLQNLGQGPELLIRYENEEAVDDSQLPKDRFSAERLKGVDSTLKIQPAELGDSAVYLCASSLDWGGPVSEQFFGPGTRLTVL.